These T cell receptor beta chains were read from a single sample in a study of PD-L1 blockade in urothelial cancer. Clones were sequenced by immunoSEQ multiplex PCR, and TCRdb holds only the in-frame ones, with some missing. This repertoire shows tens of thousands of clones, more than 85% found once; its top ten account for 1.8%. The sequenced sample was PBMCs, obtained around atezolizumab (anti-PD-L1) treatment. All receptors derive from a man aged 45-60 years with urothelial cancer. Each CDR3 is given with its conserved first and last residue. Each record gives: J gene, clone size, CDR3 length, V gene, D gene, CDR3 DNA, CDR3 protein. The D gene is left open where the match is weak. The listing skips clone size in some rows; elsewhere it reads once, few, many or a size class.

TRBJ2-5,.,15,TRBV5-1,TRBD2,TGCGCCAGCACCCGCGACGGGAGGGCCGAGGAGACCCAGTACTTC,CASTRDGRAEETQYF
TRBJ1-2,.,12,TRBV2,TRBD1,TGTGCCAGCAAGGACAGGAACTATGGCTACACCTTC,CASKDRNYGYTF
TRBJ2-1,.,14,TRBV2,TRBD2,TGTGCCAGCAGTTTGGCGGGGGGGTACAATGAGCAGTTCTTC,CASSLAGGYNEQFF
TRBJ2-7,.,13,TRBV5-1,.,TGCGCCAGCAGCGAGGCATTGGGCTACGAGCAGTACTTC,CASSEALGYEQYF
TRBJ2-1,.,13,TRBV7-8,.,TGTGCCAGCAGCCCCCGCGGGTACGATGAGCAGTTCTTC,CASSPRGYDEQFF
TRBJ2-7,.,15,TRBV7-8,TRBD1,TGTGCCAGCAGCTTAGCTGAGCAGGGGGCATACGAGCAGTACTTC,CASSLAEQGAYEQYF
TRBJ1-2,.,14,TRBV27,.,TGTGCCAGCAGTTATGACAGTGCGAACTATGGCTACACCTTC,CASSYDSANYGYTF
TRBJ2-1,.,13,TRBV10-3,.,TGTGCCAGCACGGCCGGGGACTACAATGAGCAGTTCTTC,CASTAGDYNEQFF
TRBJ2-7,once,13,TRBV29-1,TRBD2,TGCAGCGTTGATCTAGCGGGAGCGCACGAGCAGTACTTC,CSVDLAGAHEQYF
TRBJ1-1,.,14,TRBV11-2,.,TGTGCCAGCAGCTTTTGGGGCTCGGCCTCTGAAGCTTTCTTT,CASSFWGSASEAFF
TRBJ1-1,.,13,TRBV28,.,TGTGCCAGCAGGCAGGGCCTGAACACTGAAGCTTTCTTT,CASRQGLNTEAFF
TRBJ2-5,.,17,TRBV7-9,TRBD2,TGTGCCAGCAGCACCACCCTAAGGAGCGGGAGTTGGGAGACCCAGTACTTC,CASSTTLRSGSWETQYF
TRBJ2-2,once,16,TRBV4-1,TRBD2,TGCGCCAGCAGCCGCGGGACTAGCGGGGGCACCGGGGAGCTGTTTTTT,CASSRGTSGGTGELFF
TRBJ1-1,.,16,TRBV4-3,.,TGCGCCAGCAGCCAAGATGGTGCCAGAGGGTTCACTGAAGCTTTCTTT,CASSQDGARGFTEAFF
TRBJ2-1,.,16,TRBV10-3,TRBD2,TGTGCCATCAGTGTTTCGGATTCGGGGGGGTACAATGAGCAGTTCTTC,CAISVSDSGGYNEQFF
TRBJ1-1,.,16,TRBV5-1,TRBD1,TGCGCCAGCAGCGACCGGGACAGCCCTTTGAACACTGAAGCTTTCTTT,CASSDRDSPLNTEAFF
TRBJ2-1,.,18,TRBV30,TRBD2,TGTGCCTGGAGTGGCTCCGGGGTCCTAGCGGGGGTCCTCAATGAGCAGTTCTTC,CAWSGSGVLAGVLNEQFF
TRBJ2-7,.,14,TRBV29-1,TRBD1,TGCAGCGTACACCACTGGACAGGGACCCTCGAGCAGTACTTC,CSVHHWTGTLEQYF
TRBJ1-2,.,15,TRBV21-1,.,TGTGCCAGCATCCTTAGGAGGGACGAAAACTATGGCTACACCTTC,CASILRRDENYGYTF
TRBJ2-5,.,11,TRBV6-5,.,TGTGCCAGCAGATCCCCGTATACCCAGTACTTC,CASRSPYTQYF
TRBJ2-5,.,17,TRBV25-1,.,TGTGCCAGCAGACCCGGGGGAAAGGGCCCTTACCAAGAGACCCAGTACTTC,CASRPGGKGPYQETQYF
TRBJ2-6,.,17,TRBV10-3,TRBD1,TGTGCCATCAGTGAGACTAGACAGGGGGCTGGGGCCAACGTCCTGACTTTC,CAISETRQGAGANVLTF
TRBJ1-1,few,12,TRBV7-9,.,TGTGCCAGCAGCTTCTCGAACACTGAAGCTTTCTTT,CASSFSNTEAFF
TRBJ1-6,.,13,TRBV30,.,TGTGCCTGGACCCCCAGCTATAATTCACCCCTCCACTTT,CAWTPSYNSPLHF
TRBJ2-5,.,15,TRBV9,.,TGTGCCAGCAGCGTTGCCCCGAGTCCCATAGAGACCCAGTACTTC,CASSVAPSPIETQYF
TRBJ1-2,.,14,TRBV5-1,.,TGCGCCAGCAGCTTGGGACAGACCTCCTATGGCTACACCTTC,CASSLGQTSYGYTF
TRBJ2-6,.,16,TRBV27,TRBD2,TGTGCCAGCAGTCCCTCGGGAGGGACTGGGGCCAACGTCCTGACTTTC,CASSPSGGTGANVLTF
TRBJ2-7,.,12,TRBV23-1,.,TGCGCCAGCAGCTCCGGACAGAGCGAGCAGTACTTC,CASSSGQSEQYF
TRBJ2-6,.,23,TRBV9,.,TGTGCCAGCAGCGTAGGGTTGGGGCGCACAGGGACCGATTATAGCTCTGGGGCCAACGTCCTGACTTTC,CASSVGLGRTGTDYSSGANVLTF
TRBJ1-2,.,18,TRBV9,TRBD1,TGTGCCAGCAGCGCCCCCTTCAGGACAGGGGCGATGAACTATGGCTACACCTTC,CASSAPFRTGAMNYGYTF
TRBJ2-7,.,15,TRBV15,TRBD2,TGTGCCACCAGCAGGATCGCGGGAGCGGGTTACGAGCAGTACTTC,CATSRIAGAGYEQYF
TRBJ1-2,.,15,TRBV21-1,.,TGTGCCAGCAGCCGCCGGGACAGAGCTAACTATGGCTACACCTTC,CASSRRDRANYGYTF
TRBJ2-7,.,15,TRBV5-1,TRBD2,TGCGCCAGCAATGGGTTAGCGGGGGGGGCCTACGAGCAGTACTTC,CASNGLAGGAYEQYF
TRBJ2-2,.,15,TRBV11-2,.,TGTGCCAGCAGCGCGATAATGGGGAGCACCGGGGAGCTGTTTTTT,CASSAIMGSTGELFF
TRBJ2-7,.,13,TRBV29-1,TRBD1,TGCAGCGTTGATGCACAGGGGGCGAACGAGCAGTACTTC,CSVDAQGANEQYF
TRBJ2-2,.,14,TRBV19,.,TGTGCCAGTAGTATTTCTGGCAACACCGGGGAGCTGTTTTTT,CASSISGNTGELFF
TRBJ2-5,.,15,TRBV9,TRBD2,TGTGCCAGCAGCGTAGCGACTAGCGGTATTGAGACCCAGTACTTC,CASSVATSGIETQYF
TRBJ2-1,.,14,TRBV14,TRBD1,TGTGCCAGCAGCCAAGGTACATACAGGGGGGAGCAGTTCTTC,CASSQGTYRGEQFF
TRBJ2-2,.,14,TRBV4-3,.,TGCGCCAGCAGCCAAACAGCGAACACCGGGGAGCTGTTTTTT,CASSQTANTGELFF
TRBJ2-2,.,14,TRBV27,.,TGTGCCAGCAGTTTAGGCCTTTCCACCGGGGAGCTGTTTTTT,CASSLGLSTGELFF
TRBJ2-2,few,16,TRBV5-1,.,TGCGCCAGCAGCATCCAGTCAGGGGCTGGCGCCGGGGAGCTGTTTTTT,CASSIQSGAGAGELFF
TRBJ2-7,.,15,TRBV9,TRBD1,TGTGCCAGCAGCGTAGGAATCGGGACAGCCTACGAGCAGTACTTC,CASSVGIGTAYEQYF
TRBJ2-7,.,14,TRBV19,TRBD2,TGTGCCAGTTCGGGGGGACTAGCCTATGCCGAGCAGTACTTC,CASSGGLAYAEQYF
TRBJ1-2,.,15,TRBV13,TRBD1,TGTGCCAGCAGCCCCGGGACAGGGGCAAACTATGGCTACACCTTC,CASSPGTGANYGYTF
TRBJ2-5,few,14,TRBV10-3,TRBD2,TGTGCCATCAGCACGACTAGCGGGGCGGGGACCCAGTACTTC,CAISTTSGAGTQYF
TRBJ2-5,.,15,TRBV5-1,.,TGCGCCAGCAGCCCAGCCGAGACATACACAGAGACCCAGTACTTC,CASSPAETYTETQYF
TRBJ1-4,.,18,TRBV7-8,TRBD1,TGTGCCAGCAGCCCAACCAACAAGGACAGGGAAGAAGGGGAAAAACTGTTTTTT,CASSPTNKDREEGEKLFF
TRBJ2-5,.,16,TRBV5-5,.,TGTGCCAGCAGCTTGGCAGGGTACCAGCGTGGTGAGACCCAGTACTTC,CASSLAGYQRGETQYF
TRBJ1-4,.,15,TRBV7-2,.,TGTGCCAGCAGGGGAGGCGGCAGACTTAATGAAAAACTGTTTTTT,CASRGGGRLNEKLFF
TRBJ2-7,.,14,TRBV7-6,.,TGTGCCAGCATCAGGGGCGGGGGCTCCTACGAGCAGTACTTC,CASIRGGGSYEQYF
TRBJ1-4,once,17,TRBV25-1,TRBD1,TGTGCCAGCAGTCGAGGGGACAGGGGAGGGACTAATGAAAAACTGTTTTTT,CASSRGDRGGTNEKLFF
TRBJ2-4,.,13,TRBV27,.,TGTGCCAAACCTACGAAGGCCAAAAACATTCAGTACTTC,CAKPTKAKNIQYF
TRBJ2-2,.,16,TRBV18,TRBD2,TGTGCCAGCTCAGTAATAGCGGGGACACCCACCGGGGAGCTGTTTTTT,CASSVIAGTPTGELFF